The rows below give T cell receptor beta chains drawn from one sample of a study of beta chain features in type 1 diabetes. This table comes from immunoSEQ multiplex PCR, and its TCRdb copy is limited to in-frame clones, with some not included. The table records about 650,000 clones, over 10% of them present only once. Sequencing input: naive CD4+ T cells from blood. Receptors were obtained from a man aged 25 to 40 with type 1 diabetes. The CDR3 runs from the conserved cysteine through the conserved F or W. A D gene is named only where the DNA matches it firmly. Rows may omit the clone size; those that give it use once, few, many or a size class.

v_gene	abundance	d_gene	j_gene	CDR3nt	CDR3aa
TRBV2	-	-	TRBJ2-1	TGTGCCAGCAGTGTGTCTGAGCAGTTCTTC	CASSVSEQFF
TRBV12-5	few	TRBD1	TRBJ2-5	TGTGCTAGTGGTGACAGGGCTCAAGAGACCCAGTACTTC	CASGDRAQETQYF
TRBV7-2	few	-	TRBJ1-5	TGTGCCAGCAAACCGGGTTTCGGGGGAATTCAGCCCCAGCATTTT	CASKPGFGGIQPQHF
TRBV15	few	-	TRBJ1-2	TGTGCCACCAGCAGAGATTGGACAGAAACCTATGGCTACACCTTC	CATSRDWTETYGYTF
TRBV2	-	TRBD1	TRBJ2-2	TGTGCCAGCAGTGGGACAGGGACCGGGGAGCTGTTTTTT	CASSGTGTGELFF
TRBV11-2	-	TRBD2	TRBJ2-2	TGTGCCAGCAGCTTGAGCGGGGGGATGACCGGGGAGCTGTTTTTT	CASSLSGGMTGELFF
TRBV27	few	-	TRBJ2-5	TGTCCTAAAAGGAGCGAAACAGAGACCCAGTACTTC	CPKRSETETQYF
TRBV7-2	-	-	TRBJ1-5	TGTGCCAGCAGCTTCAGGGGAGGCCAGCCCCAGCATTTT	CASSFRGGQPQHF
TRBV6-6	few	TRBD1	TRBJ1-6	TGTGCCAGCAGTTCACAGGGGGCCGTGGGTTCACCCCTCCACTTT	CASSSQGAVGSPLHF
TRBV30	few	-	TRBJ1-2	TGTGCCTGGAGTGTGCCAGGCGTTTATGGCTACACCTTC	CAWSVPGVYGYTF
TRBV18	-	-	TRBJ1-1	TGTGCCAGCTCACCAACTGAGGACAGCGAAGCTTTCTTT	CASSPTEDSEAFF
TRBV28	few	-	TRBJ1-2	TGTGCCAGCAGTTTAAGGAGGGAGACCGCACCTAACTATGGCTACACCTTC	CASSLRRETAPNYGYTF
TRBV6-1	-	-	TRBJ2-7	TGTGCCAGCAGTGAAGGGACAGCCAGCTCCTACGAGCAGTACTTC	CASSEGTASSYEQYF
TRBV6-5	-	-	TRBJ2-1	TGTGCCAGCAGGTCCCTGGATTATGAGCAGTTCTTC	CASRSLDYEQFF
TRBV11-2	few	-	TRBJ2-7	TGTGCCAGCAGCTTAGAGTCCCCGTCTGTTTACGAGCAGTACTTC	CASSLESPSVYEQYF
TRBV5-1	-	-	TRBJ2-1	TGCGCCAGCAGCTCTGACAATGAGCAGTTCTTC	CASSSDNEQFF
TRBV2	-	-	TRBJ2-4	TGTGCCAGCAGTGAAAGGGAAAACATTCAGTACTTC	CASSERENIQYF
TRBV7-2	-	-	TRBJ1-1	TGTGCCAGCAGCCTTAACGGGCGCCGGCTGAACACTGAAGCTTTCTTT	CASSLNGRRLNTEAFF
TRBV2	few	TRBD2	TRBJ2-3	TGTGTCTCCCGGGGGGATGGTACGCAGTATTTT	CVSRGDGTQYF
TRBV14	few	-	TRBJ1-2	TGTGCCAGCAGCCAAGACCTCGGCTATGGCTACACCTTC	CASSQDLGYGYTF
TRBV5-6	-	-	TRBJ1-5	TGTGCCAGTAAAGGACCCAATCAGCCCCAGCATTTT	CASKGPNQPQHF
TRBV4-2	few	TRBD1	TRBJ1-2	TGTGCCAGCAGCCAACTGGACAGGGGGCCCGTAGGCTACACCTTC	CASSQLDRGPVGYTF
TRBV28	-	-	TRBJ2-7	TGTGCCAGCAAAGGGATCTACGAGCAGTACTTC	CASKGIYEQYF
TRBV28	-	-	TRBJ2-3	TGTGCCAGCAGTTTTGAAAATACGCAGTATTTT	CASSFENTQYF
TRBV4-2	few	-	TRBJ2-7	TGTGCCAGCAGCCAAGAAGTAGGGGTCTCCTACGAGCAGTACTTC	CASSQEVGVSYEQYF
TRBV9	-	-	TRBJ1-6	TGTGCCAGCAGCGCCGATGACAGTTATAATTCACCCCTCCACTTT	CASSADDSYNSPLHF
TRBV20-1	-	-	TRBJ1-4	TGCAGTACTAGACGCCCTGGAAAACTGTTTTTT	CSTRRPGKLFF
TRBV30	-	-	TRBJ2-3	TGTGCCTGGAGTGATGTAGGGGGGACAGATACGCAGTATTTT	CAWSDVGGTDTQYF
TRBV4-3	-	-	TRBJ2-6	TGCGCCAGCAGTTTTCTCCAGGGTTCGGGGGCCAACGTCCTGACTTTC	CASSFLQGSGANVLTF
TRBV28	-	-	TRBJ1-6	TGTGCCAGCAGTCTGCCGACCGTTTTACGCCAACAGGGCAGGGCGAATTCACCCCTCCACTTT	CASSLPTVLRQQGRANSPLHF
TRBV7-2	-	-	TRBJ1-5	TGTGCCAGCAGCCCCGGGGGGAGTGGGCCCCAGCATTTT	CASSPGGSGPQHF
TRBV15	-	-	TRBJ1-4	TGTGCCACCAGCAGAGACAGGGCCACAACTAATGAAAAACTGTTTTTT	CATSRDRATTNEKLFF
TRBV7-9	few	-	TRBJ2-5	TGTGCCAGCAGCTTCGGCGGACAGCCCGAAGAGACCCAGTACTTC	CASSFGGQPEETQYF
TRBV11-2	-	-	TRBJ2-1	TGTGCCAGCAGCTTAGTCTGGGGGAATGAGCAGTTCTTC	CASSLVWGNEQFF
TRBV14	few	-	TRBJ2-2	TGTGCCAGCAGCCAAATCGGCAGAGAGAACACCGGGGAGCTGTTTTTT	CASSQIGRENTGELFF
TRBV28	few	TRBD1	TRBJ1-2	TGTGCCAGCAGCCTTACCACGGGACAGGCCCACTATGGCTACACCTTC	CASSLTTGQAHYGYTF
TRBV29-1	-	TRBD1	TRBJ2-1	TGCAGCGGAGGGGGCAACGGTGCCTACAATGAGCAGTTCTTC	CSGGGNGAYNEQFF
TRBV29-1	few	-	TRBJ2-7	TGCAGCGTTATGGCACATGGGCAGGGTAGCTACGAGCAGTACTTC	CSVMAHGQGSYEQYF
TRBV10-3	few	-	TRBJ1-2	TGTGCCATCAGTGACCTGGACGGGGGCTATGGCTACACCTTC	CAISDLDGGYGYTF
TRBV5-1	few	-	TRBJ1-1	TGCGCCAGCAGCTTGGTCCCCCTACAATCCTCCGAAGCTTTCTTT	CASSLVPLQSSEAFF
TRBV5-1	few	-	TRBJ1-1	TGCGCCAGCAGCTTAGAGGGGCGCACTGAAGCTTTCTTT	CASSLEGRTEAFF
TRBV10-3	few	TRBD2	TRBJ2-2	TGTGCCATCAGCACCGTAGCGGGGGGGAGCACCGGGGAGCTGTTTTTT	CAISTVAGGSTGELFF
TRBV27	-	-	TRBJ2-7	TGTGCCAGCAGTTTATTACAGACCTACGAGCAGTACTTC	CASSLLQTYEQYF
TRBV10-3	few	-	TRBJ2-1	TGTGCCATCTCGGGCGGAGGGCCAAGCAATGAGCAGTTCTTC	CAISGGGPSNEQFF
TRBV4-2	-	-	TRBJ2-7	TGTGCCAGCAGCCAAGGGCTCGGGGGTTCTTACGAGCAGTACTTC	CASSQGLGGSYEQYF
TRBV5-4	few	-	TRBJ2-3	TGTGCCAGCAGCTTATGGACAGCCACAGATACGCAGTATTTT	CASSLWTATDTQYF
TRBV7-2	few	TRBD2	TRBJ2-7	TGTGCCAGCAGCCCAGGGACTAGCGGGCGTTGGGACGAGCAGTACTTC	CASSPGTSGRWDEQYF
TRBV6-5	-	TRBD1	TRBJ2-7	TGTGCCAGCAGTTGGGGGACAGCACCTCCCTCCTACGAGCAGTACTTC	CASSWGTAPPSYEQYF
TRBV7-9	-	-	TRBJ1-4	TGTGCCAGCAGCCCCGGAGGGAGTTGGGGCGAAAAACTGTTTTTT	CASSPGGSWGEKLFF
TRBV7-9	-	TRBD1	TRBJ2-7	TGTGCCAGCAGCCAGGGGGCGGGTGCGTACGAGCAGTACTTC	CASSQGAGAYEQYF
TRBV7-2	few	TRBD2	TRBJ2-4	TGTGCCAGCAGCTTAGGGGCGGGGGTAATAAACATTCAGTACTTC	CASSLGAGVINIQYF
TRBV5-6	-	-	TRBJ2-7	TGTGCCAGCAGCTTGCGGGGGTACGAGCAGTACTTC	CASSLRGYEQYF
TRBV18	-	TRBD1	TRBJ1-5	TGTGCCAGCTCACCAACCAACCACAGGGGGCGAAATCAGCCCCAGCATTTT	CASSPTNHRGRNQPQHF
TRBV7-8	-	TRBD1	TRBJ2-5	TGTGCCAGCAGCCTTGACAGGGGTCTCGGAAAGACCCAGTACTTC	CASSLDRGLGKTQYF